The clone carrying this T cell receptor beta chain was picked up many times. The antigen remains unidentified. The data were obtained in a study of blood T cells in healthy people across ages. Findings and limits, study-wide: Roughly linearly, TCR beta diversity per million T cells fell as age increased.

A second PCR of about 6 to 11 cycles used a sample-barcoded 5' primer and a J-beta primer mix. TCRdb fed the 5' RACE reads into MiXCR, producing one record per CDR3 protein. The data show some 900,000 distinct CDR3 sequences, 29% seen once. The sequencing input was blood. This TCR derives from a woman older than 75 in good health.

The CDR3 sequence is CASSLGTGGQSLLSGANVLTF. The DNA for the CDR3 is TGTGCCAGCAGCTTAGGGACAGGGGGCCAATCCCTCCTCTCTGGGGCCAACGTCCTGACTTTC. The chain joins TRBV11-1 to TRBJ2-6; 11 bases align to TRBD1. The trim removed 1 base at V and 0 bases at J, leaving 11 bases unmatched. Per germline, CDR1 SGHAT and CDR2 FQDESV (reference sequence). The CDR3 runs to 21 residues.